Below, 9 T cell receptor beta chains from the same sample are listed, as sequenced in a study of CD4 and CD8 cells across lung adenocarcinoma regions. TCRdb called the PCR reads again in MiXCR, with one record for every CDR3 protein. This table has several thousand distinct CDR3 sequences, under 55% appearing once. The sample consisted of CD8+ T cells from the center of a lung tumor. These receptors were collected from a female donor with lung adenocarcinoma. The CD4 and CD8 labels of this study may be unreliable.

A few counts support this clonotype. CDR3 loop: CASSRRPGGGSYEQYF. The CDR3 DNA reads TGTGCCAGCAGTCGCCGCCCGGGAGGGGGGAGCTACGAGCAGTACTTC. The rearrangement uses TRBV28 and TRBJ2-5; 8 nucleotides line up with TRBD2. The J call may not be correct, given that the DNA end is closer to TRBJ2-7. The CDR3 is made up of 16 amino acids. Per the germline V gene, CDR1 is MDHEN and CDR2 is SYDVKM.

In this sample, this clonotype turned up many times. The chain carries TRBV6-1 and TRBJ2-1; 12 bases line up with TRBD2. The J call may not be correct, given that the DNA end is closer to TRBJ2-7. The germline V gene encodes CDR1 MNHNS and CDR2 SASEGT. The CDR3 length is 19 residues. The CDR3 coding sequence is TGTGCCAGCAGGGACGACACTAGCGGGAGGACTCTTCCCTACAATGAGCAGTACTTC. Residues: CASRDDTSGRTLPYNEQYF.

This chain uses TRBV12-3 or TRBV12-4 with TRBJ2-1; D may be TRBD1 (5 bases). Judging by the DNA end, TRBJ2-7 fits better; the J call may be wrong. The CDR3 has 14 amino acids. CDR3 amino acids: CGGMGRCAKNTQYF. The DNA of the CDR3 is TGTGGCGGCATGGGGCGGTGCGCCAAGAACACGCAGTACTTC.

With respect to this clonotype: Compared with germline, one end of the junction differs, possibly owing to a read error. The chain recombines TRBV12-3 or TRBV12-4 with TRBJ2-5, with TRBD2 matching over 10 bases. This CDR3 is 17 amino acids long. The CDR3 coding sequence is TGTGCCAGCAGTTTGGGCCTGCTAGCGGGAGTTGGAGAGACCCAGTCTTTC. This translates into CASSLGLLAGVGETQSF.

For this clonotype: The junction and the germline gene differ at one end; a read error may be behind it. The rearrangement joins TRBV7-2 to TRBJ2-5; weak D call: TRBD2 (5 bases). The CDR3 runs to 14 residues. Germline assignment: CDR1 SGHTA and CDR2 FQGNSA. CDR3 amino acids: CAGTGGGNKDTQYF. CDR3 DNA sequence: TGTGCGGGCACCGGCGGAGGTAACAAAGATACCCAGTACTTT.

This clonotype ranks as large (0.1 to 1%). V usage is TRBV10-3 and J usage is TRBJ2-1; the match to TRBD1 covers 9 bases. Germline lookup yields CDR1 ENHRY and CDR2 SYGVKD. Trimming cost V 6 bases and J 6 bases; bases outside gene matches: 9. CDR3 length equals 15 residues. CDR3 in DNA: TGTGCCATCAGGGACGCCGGGACAGGGCGCAATGAGCAGTTCTTC. This codes for CAIRDAGTGRNEQFF.

This clonotype is deemed medium-sized. A read error may be the cause here, since a much bigger clone is one base away. This sequence joins TRBV11-2 and TRBJ2-1; no reliable D call. Trimming pared 1 base from V and 13 bases from J, leaving 14 bases between. Germline V CDR1 and CDR2: SGHAT, FQNNGV. This CDR3 spans 13 amino acids. The CDR3 spells CASSLAEIETQFF. CDR3 bases: TGTGCCAGCAGCTTAGCTGAAATAGAGACCCAGTTCTTC.

Concerning this clonotype: A clone one base away is much larger, so this may be a read error. The gene calls are TRBV7-6 and TRBJ2-1, with 9 bases aligning to TRBD2. The DNA matches TRBJ2-7 better at its end, which makes the J call doubtful. There are 17 residues in the CDR3. Germline-derived CDR1 and CDR2 are SGHVS and FNYEAQ. The CDR3 reads CASSLAISSGEYNEQYF. In DNA form, the CDR3 reads TGTGCCAGCAGCTTAGCGATTTCTAGCGGGGAGTACAATGAGCAGTACTTC.

The rearrangement links TRBV7-2 to TRBJ2-7; weak D call: TRBD1 (6 bases). Germline V gives CDR1 SGHTA, CDR2 FQGNSA. The CDR3 runs to 14 residues. Trimming took off 0 bases at V and 6 bases at J, with 12 bases between the two ends. CDR3 bases: TGTGCCAGCAGCTTAGCGACAGGTTCCGCCGAGCAGTACTTC. This codes for CASSLATGSAEQYF.